The clone carrying this T cell receptor beta chain was observed many times. The antigen is not known. This sample stems from a study of T cells in Graves' hyperthyroidism and ophthalmopathy. Study-wide results and limits: Blood also showed most of the thyroid clonotypes that were expanded above 0.001.

Absent ophthalmopathy progression within 18 months defined stable Graves' hyperthyroidism. Hyperthyroidism had been newly diagnosed in patients aged 18 to 65, and its duration was under 2 months. Template material for amplifying TCR beta CDR3 regions consisted of RNA transcripts. The HTBI primer set served for first-round RT-PCR of the TCR CDR3. TCRdb fed the multiplex PCR reads into MiXCR, producing one record per CDR3 protein. Seen here are around 580,000 distinct CDR3 sequences, about half observed once, and the top ten hold about 7.8%. Specimen: peripheral blood or thyroid tissue (not recorded which). The origin of this receptor is a woman aged 18-29 years with Graves' hyperthyroidism.

This CDR3 is CASRSQGNSPLHF. In DNA, the CDR3 is TGTGCCAGCAGGTCACAGGGAAATTCACCCCTCCACTTT. The V and J genes are TRBV11-3 and TRBJ1-6; D possibly corresponds to TRBD1 (6 bases). The CDR3 totals 13 residues. V shed 6 bases and J shed 7 bases, with 10 bases lying between them. Germline-derived CDR1 and CDR2 are SGHNT and YENEEA.